The 27 T cell receptor beta chains below all came from one sample that was sequenced in a study of shared clonotypes between healthy human individuals. Clones were sequenced by immunoSEQ multiplex PCR, and TCRdb holds only the in-frame ones, with some missing. The table records roughly 500,000 clones, roughly 80% of them present only once. Material for sequencing was PBMCs. These receptor sequences come from a woman in her thirties or forties in good health. Some clones in this sample may be carry-over from other donors' samples.

This chain uses TRBV4-1 with TRBJ2-4; D is unclear. V lost 4 bases and J 8 bases, leaving 12 bases between the germline ends. Germline CDR1 reads MGHRA; CDR2 reads YSYEKL. The CDR3 is 13 residues long. For the CDR3, the DNA is TGCGCCAGCAGCCGAACAAGGATTGACATTCAGTACTTC. It specifies CASSRTRIDIQYF.

This sequence joins TRBV14 and TRBJ2-3, with a weak D call TRBD2 (6 bases). CDR1 SGHDN and CDR2 FVKESK come from the germline V gene. The CDR3 contains 15 residues. Trimming left V 4 bases short and J 4 bases short, with 15 bases between. The CDR3 nucleotides read TGTGCCAGCAGCCGAGTCCGGAGGGCCGCAGATACGCAGTATTTT. Protein product: CASSRVRRAADTQYF. Full variable domain (rest looked up from reference TRBV14 and TRBJ2-3): EAGVTQFPSHSVIEKGQTVTLRCDPISGHDNLYWYRRVMGKEIKFLLHFVKESKQDESGMPNNRFLAERTGGTYSTLKVQPAELEDSGVYFCASSRVRRAADTQYFGPGTRLTVL.

V and J are TRBV28 and TRBJ2-7; D might be TRBD1 or TRBD2, each matching 5 bases. CDR3 length: 16 amino acids. The V gene lost 1 base and the J gene lost 0 bases, with 13 bases spanning the gap. CDR1 and CDR2 from the germline V gene are MDHEN and SYDVKM. CDR3 sequence reads: CASSLSPGRISYEQYF. In DNA form, the CDR3 reads TGTGCCAGCAGTTTATCTCCGGGACGGATCTCCTACGAGCAGTACTTC.

In this sample, this clone turned up once. The gene calls are TRBV7-2 and TRBJ1-2, with 9 bases matching TRBD1. This CDR3 spans 14 amino acids. CDR1 is SGHTA, CDR2 FQGNSA, per germline. Trimming took 4 bases from V and 7 from J; bases not matched to a gene: 7. CDR3 amino acids: CASSSHRGLGGYTF. In nucleotides, the CDR3 is TGTGCCAGCAGCTCCCACAGGGGGCTGGGTGGCTACACCTTC. Supplemented by reference TRBV7-2 and TRBJ1-2, the full variable domain reads GAGVSQSPSNKVTEKGKDVELRCDPISGHTALYWYRQSLGQGLEFLIYFQGNSAPDKSGLPSDRFSAERTGGSVSTLTIQRTQQEDSAVYLCASSSHRGLGGYTFGSGTRLTVV.

On this clone itself: A much larger clonotype is one base distant, so this may be a read error. The V gene is TRBV7-2, the J gene TRBJ2-5; D possibly corresponds to TRBD2 (5 bases). V was clipped by 5 bases and J by 5 bases, with 21 bases between them. This CDR3 has 16 amino acids. Germline lookup yields CDR1 SGHTA and CDR2 FQGNSA. CDR3 region: CASSPPGRTLVETQYF. CDR3 in DNA: TGTGCCAGCAGCCCCCCCGGAAGGACTCTCGTGGAGACCCAGTACTTC.

This clone was seen only once. This chain joins TRBV4-2 and TRBJ1-4, with D possibly being TRBD1 (5 bases). In germline, CDR1 is LGHNA, CDR2 YNFKEQ. V shed 0 bases and J shed 8 bases, with 16 bases lying between them. CDR3 size: 16 residues. The CDR3 protein is CASSQDWGEAREKLFF. CDR3 sequence (DNA): TGTGCCAGCAGCCAAGATTGGGGGGAGGCGAGGGAAAAACTGTTTTTT.

The chain employs TRBV7-9 and TRBJ2-1; TRBD2 aligns across 7 bases. V was clipped by 1 base and J by 12 bases; unmatched bases: 6. Germline CDR1 SEHNR, CDR2 FQNEAQ (reference sequence). The CDR3 loop spans 13 amino acids. CDR3 in amino acids: CASSLETSPRQFF. In DNA, the CDR3 is TGTGCCAGCAGCTTAGAGACTAGCCCGAGGCAGTTCTTC.

This clone was recorded only once. This chain links TRBV5-6 with TRBJ2-2, with 16 positions matching TRBD2. V lost 4 bases, J lost 7 bases, and 10 bases stayed unmatched. The CDR3 totals 18 residues. Germline V gene lookup returns CDR1 SGHDT and CDR2 YYEEEE. The CDR3 DNA follows: TGTGCCAGCAGCCCGGCGGGACTAGCGGGAGGGCCTAGCGGGGAGCTGTTTTTT. As protein: CASSPAGLAGGPSGELFF.

The table lists this clone with a count of one. The V and J genes are TRBV9 and TRBJ1-1; the match to TRBD1 covers 8 bases. CDR3 length: 15 amino acids. Trimming cost V 3 bases and J 5 bases; bases outside gene matches: 9. The germline V gene has CDR1 SGDLS and CDR2 YYNGEE. The CDR3 loop is CASSASQTGGTEAFF. The CDR3 coding sequence is TGTGCCAGCAGCGCCTCACAAACAGGGGGAACTGAAGCTTTCTTT.

The sample holds a few counts of this clone. The CDR3 is CASSQGVGSGSYEQYF. The DNA for the CDR3 is TGCGCCAGCAGCCAAGGGGTGGGAAGCGGGAGTTACGAGCAGTACTTC. The chain carries TRBV4-3 and TRBJ2-5; 8 positions match TRBD2. The J call is uncertain, as TRBJ2-7 better fits the DNA end. There are 16 residues in the CDR3. Germline CDR1 reads LGHNA; CDR2 reads YSLEER.

The rearrangement uses TRBV5-1 and TRBJ1-1, with 8 bases lining up with TRBD1. CDR1 and CDR2 from the germline V gene are SGHRS and YFSETQ. V shed 4 bases and J 4 bases; nucleotides not matched to a gene: 6. The CDR3 covers 14 residues. The CDR3 spells CASSALQGGTEAFF. CDR3 nucleotide sequence: TGCGCCAGCAGCGCGTTACAGGGGGGCACTGAAGCTTTCTTT.

This clone was recorded once. The chain uses TRBV28 and TRBJ1-5; perhaps TRBD1 as D (5 bases). Trimming shortened V by 3 bases and J by 5 bases, and 14 bases separated the two germline ends. This CDR3 spans 15 amino acids. Germline V gives CDR1 MDHEN, CDR2 SYDVKM. CDR3 coding DNA: TGTGCCAGCAGTTTTCTTGGCAGGGTGGATCAGCCCCAGCATTTT. This codes for CASSFLGRVDQPQHF.

The chain has TRBV28 and TRBJ2-7; TRBD2 might be the D (5 bases). V was cut by 6 bases and J by 2 bases, with 17 bases left in between. In germline, CDR1 is MDHEN, CDR2 SYDVKM. The CDR3 length is 15 residues. CDR3 bases: TGTGCCAGCAGCCCCGAGGGCCGCGGCACCTACGAGCAGTACTTC. This encodes CASSPEGRGTYEQYF. The full variable domain, completed using reference TRBV28 and TRBJ2-7, is DVKVTQSSRYLVKRTGEKVFLECVQDMDHENMFWYRQDPGLGLRLIYFSYDVKMKEKGDIPEGYSVSREKKERFSLILESASTNQTSMYLCASSPEGRGTYEQYFGPGTRLTVT.

The J gene is TRBJ1-5, the V gene TRBV27; D is undetermined. V was cut by 5 bases and J by 3 bases, with 17 bases left in between. CDR1 MNHEY and CDR2 SMNVEV come from the germline V gene (reference sequence). The CDR3 is 16 residues long. The CDR3 protein is CASSPGSVNDNQPQHF. The CDR3 nucleotides read TGTGCCAGCAGTCCTGGGAGCGTGAATGACAATCAGCCCCAGCATTTT.

Only one count was recorded for this clone. The gene calls are TRBV2 and TRBJ1-5, with D tentatively TRBD1 (6 bases). V was clipped by 5 bases and J by 3 bases, with 20 bases between them. Germline CDR1 and CDR2: SNHLY and FYNNEI. This CDR3 region has 17 residues. The CDR3 DNA is TGTGCCAGCAGTTTAGATAAAAGCAGGGGACTCAATCAGCCCCAGCATTTT. It codes for CASSLDKSRGLNQPQHF. Drawing the rest from reference TRBV2 and TRBJ1-5, the complete variable domain is EPEVTQTPSHQVTQMGQEVILRCVPISNHLYFYWYRQILGQKVEFLVSFYNNEISEKSEIFDDQFSVERPDGSNFTLKIRSTKLEDSAMYFCASSLDKSRGLNQPQHFGDGTRLSIL.

On this clone itself: This likely traces to a read error, being one base from a far larger clone. No conserved phenylalanine or tryptophan ends this CDR3, so it is likely a read error. The chain carries TRBV28 and TRBJ2-7, with a weak D call TRBD1 (5 bases). Germline V CDR1 and CDR2: MDHEN, SYDVKM. The CDR3 covers 12 residues. Trimming pared 5 bases from V and 4 bases from J, leaving 9 bases between. The CDR3 DNA sequence: TGTGCCAGCAGTCTGGCAGGGTACGAGCAGTACTCC. It specifies CASSLAGYEQYS.

The J gene is TRBJ1-5, the V gene TRBV6-4; no reliable D call. The V gene lost 7 bases and the J gene lost 0 bases, with 19 bases spanning the gap. CDR1 and CDR2 (germline): MRHNA, SNTAGT. CDR3 length: 17 residues. Written as DNA, the CDR3 is TGTGCCAGCACCACACGGCCCATTCCATATAGCAATCAGCCCCAGCATTTT. As protein: CASTTRPIPYSNQPQHF.

CDR3 residues: CASSPRGQINTGELFF. The DNA for the CDR3 is TGCGCCAGCAGCCCCCGGGGACAGATTAACACCGGGGAGCTGTTTTTT. The chain joins TRBV5-1 to TRBJ2-2; 7 bases match TRBD1. V shed 4 bases, J shed 2 bases, and the junction held 8 bases outside the gene matches. This CDR3 is built from 16 residues. Germline loops: CDR1 SGHRS, CDR2 YFSETQ. Full variable domain (rest looked up from reference TRBV5-1 and TRBJ2-2): KAGVTQTPRYLIKTRGQQVTLSCSPISGHRSVSWYQQTPGQGLQFLFEYFSETQRNKGNFPGRFSGRQFSNSRSEMNVSTLELGDSALYLCASSPRGQINTGELFFGEGSRLTVL.

The chain is built from TRBV15 and TRBJ2-5; TRBD1 might be the D (6 bases). Trimming stripped 4 bases from V and 5 bases from J, with 14 bases between. From germline, CDR1 is LNHNV and CDR2 YYDKDF (reference sequence). The CDR3 is 14 residues long. The CDR3 bases are TGTGCCACCAGCACCGGCACAGGGTCGGAGACCCAGTACTTC. Translation gives CATSTGTGSETQYF.

A word on this clone: This probably arose from a read error, given a far larger clone one base away. Since no conserved phenylalanine or tryptophan closes the CDR3, a read error is the likely cause. The chain has TRBV28 and TRBJ2-7; 9 nucleotides match TRBD1. V dropped 4 bases and J dropped 7; count of bases not matched to a gene: 29. Germline-derived CDR1 and CDR2 are MDHEN and SYDVKM. The CDR3 contains 21 residues. CDR3 loop: CASSWVGGRTGEPIRYGEQYL. In DNA, the CDR3 is TGTGCCAGCAGTTGGGTCGGAGGAAGGACAGGGGAGCCCATCCGGTATGGGGAGCAGTACTTA.

As for this clone: Since a far larger clone is one base different, this is likely a read error. Other DNA sequences in this specimen translate into the identical CDR3. The J gene is TRBJ1-1, the V gene TRBV7-3; a possible D gene is TRBD1 (5 bases). The CDR3 contains 12 residues. The germline CDR1 and CDR2 sequences are SGHTA and FQGTGA. The CDR3 DNA reads as TGTGCCAGCAGCGAGGGGAACACTGAAGCTCTCTTT. Protein: CASSEGNTEALF. The full variable domain, with the rest looked up from reference TRBV7-3 and TRBJ1-1, is GAGVSQTPSNKVTEKGKYVELRCDPISGHTALYWYRQSLGQGPEFLIYFQGTGAADDSGLPNDRFFAVRPEGSVSTLKIQRTERGDSAVYLCASSEGNTEALFGQGTRLTVV.

J is TRBJ2-1 and V is TRBV6-5, with TRBD2 matching 14 bases. Germline lookup yields CDR1 MNHEY and CDR2 SVGAGI. The CDR3 runs to 14 residues. Unmatched junction bases numbered 2, after V lost 4 bases and J lost 9 bases. The CDR3: CASSSGLAGGEQFF. CDR3 nucleotide sequence: TGTGCCAGCAGTTCAGGACTAGCGGGAGGTGAGCAGTTCTTC.

The genes are TRBV18 and TRBJ2-7; possibly TRBD1 or TRBD2 for D (5 bases each). Germline V lookup: CDR1 KGHSH, CDR2 LQKENI. This CDR3 spans 14 amino acids. Trimming cost V 0 bases and J 4 bases, with 10 bases left between them. The CDR3 region is CASSPPLGVYEQYF. The CDR3 DNA reads as TGTGCCAGCTCACCACCGTTGGGGGTTTACGAGCAGTACTTC. Using reference TRBV18 and TRBJ2-7 for the parts outside the CDR3, the full variable domain is NAGVMQNPRHLVRRRGQEARLRCSPMKGHSHVYWYRQLPEEGLKFMVYLQKENIIDESGMPKERFSAEFPKEGPSILRIQQVVRGDSAAYFCASSPPLGVYEQYFGPGTRLTVT.

V and J are TRBV30 and TRBJ1-4; D gene ambiguous. Germline loops: CDR1 GTSNPN, CDR2 SVGIG (reference sequence). Trimming took off 8 bases at V and 2 bases at J, with 12 bases between the two ends. The CDR3 loop spans 13 amino acids. Here the CDR3 DNA reads TGTGCCGGGGTCCCGAGGACTAATGAAAAACTGTTTTTT. Translation: CAGVPRTNEKLFF.

As regards this clone: This likely reflects a read error, since a far larger clone is one base away. The chain employs TRBV29-1 and TRBJ2-7; D ambiguous. V dropped 5 bases and J dropped 1 base, with 15 bases sitting between them. CDR3 length equals 14 residues. Germline V gene lookup returns CDR1 SQVTM and CDR2 ANQGSEA. CDR3 loop: CSVRSVHKSYEQYF. CDR3 nucleotides: TGCAGCGTTCGATCGGTTCATAAATCCTACGAGCAGTACTTC.

This clone has only one observation. V gene TRBV9 combines with J gene TRBJ2-5; perhaps TRBD2 as D (5 bases). V was clipped by 2 bases and J by 4 bases, with 15 bases between them. The CDR3 is made up of 15 amino acids. Germline CDR1 is SGDLS and CDR2 is YYNGEE. CDR3 residues: CASSVAGSGVETQYF. CDR3 sequence (DNA): TGTGCCAGCAGCGTTGCGGGTTCGGGTGTAGAGACCCAGTACTTC.

V usage is TRBV5-4 and J usage is TRBJ2-2; 8 bases are shared with TRBD2. The CDR3 length is 17 residues. The germline gives CDR1 SGHNT, CDR2 YYREEE (reference sequence). V gave up 0 bases and J gave up 3 bases; unmatched junction bases: 7. CDR3 protein: CASSLAPAGVHTGELFF. Written as DNA, the CDR3 is TGTGCCAGCAGCTTGGCCCCAGCGGGAGTGCACACCGGGGAGCTGTTTTTT. The full variable domain, completed using reference TRBV5-4 and TRBJ2-2, is ETGVTQSPTHLIKTRGQQVTLRCSSQSGHNTVSWYQQALGQGPQFIFQYYREEENGRGNFPPRFSGLQFPNYSSELNVNALELDDSALYLCASSLAPAGVHTGELFFGEGSRLTVL.